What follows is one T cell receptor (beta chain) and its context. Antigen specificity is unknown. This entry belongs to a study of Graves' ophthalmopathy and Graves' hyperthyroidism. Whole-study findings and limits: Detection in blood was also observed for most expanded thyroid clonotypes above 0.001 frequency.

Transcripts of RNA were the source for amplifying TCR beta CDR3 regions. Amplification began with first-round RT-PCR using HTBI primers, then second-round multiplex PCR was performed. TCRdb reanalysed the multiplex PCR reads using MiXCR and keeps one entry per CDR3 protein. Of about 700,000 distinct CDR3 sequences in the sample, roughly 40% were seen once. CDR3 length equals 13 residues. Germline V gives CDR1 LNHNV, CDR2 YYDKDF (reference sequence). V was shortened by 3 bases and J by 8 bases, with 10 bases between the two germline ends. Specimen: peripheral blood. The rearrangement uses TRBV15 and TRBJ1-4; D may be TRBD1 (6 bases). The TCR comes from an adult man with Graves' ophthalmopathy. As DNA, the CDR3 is TGTGCCACCAGCAGGGACACAGGGGAAAAACTGTTTTTT. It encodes CATSRDTGEKLFF.